This entry concerns a single TCR beta chain. The CDR3 length is 18 residues. Trimming cost V 2 bases and J 4 bases; bases outside gene matches: 14. Germline CDR1 MNHNS, CDR2 SASEGT. The data were produced by immunoSEQ multiplex PCR, yet TCRdb's version contains in-frame clones alone and is incomplete. The profile covers just under 150,000 clones, with more than 85% appearing a single time and 3% to 3.5% taken by the ten largest. These data belong to a study of control samples from healthy donors and cancer patients. Sample: blood. This clonotype originated in a man aged 25 to 40 in good health. The chain joins TRBV6-1 to TRBJ1-5; 7 bases match TRBD1. CDR3 protein: CASSETGEIFDENQPQHF. The CDR3 DNA reads as TGTGCCAGCAGTGAAACAGGGGAGATTTTTGACGAGAATCAGCCCCAGCATTTT.